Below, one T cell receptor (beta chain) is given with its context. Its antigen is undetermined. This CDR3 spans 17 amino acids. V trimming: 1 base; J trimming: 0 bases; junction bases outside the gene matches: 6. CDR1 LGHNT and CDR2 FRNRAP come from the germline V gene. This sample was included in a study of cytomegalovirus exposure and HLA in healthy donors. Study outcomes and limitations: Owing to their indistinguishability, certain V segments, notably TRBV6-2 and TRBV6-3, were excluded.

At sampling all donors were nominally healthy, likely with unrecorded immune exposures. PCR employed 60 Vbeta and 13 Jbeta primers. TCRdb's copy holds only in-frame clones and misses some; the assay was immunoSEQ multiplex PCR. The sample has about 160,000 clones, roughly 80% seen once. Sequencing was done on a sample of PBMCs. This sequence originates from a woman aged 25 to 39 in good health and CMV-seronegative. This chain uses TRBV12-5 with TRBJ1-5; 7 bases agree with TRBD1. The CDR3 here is CASGLGQGRSSNQPQHF. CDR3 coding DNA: TGTGCTAGTGGTTTGGGACAGGGCAGGAGTAGCAATCAGCCCCAGCATTTT. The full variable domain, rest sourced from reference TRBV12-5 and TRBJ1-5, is DARVTQTPRHKVTEMGQEVTMRCQPILGHNTVFWYRQTMMQGLELLAYFRNRAPLDDSGMPKDRFSAEMPDATLATLKIQPSEPRDSAVYFCASGLGQGRSSNQPQHFGDGTRLSIL.